This TCR beta chain was retrieved from a study of CD8 T cells in Susac syndrome. Sequencing of TCR beta covered CD8+ and CD4+ T cells obtained from blood. Treatment-naive patients with stable or active relapsing-remitting disease were the multiple sclerosis controls. CD8+ and CD4+ T cells were negatively isolated; TEMRA cells were FACS-enriched. Reverse transcription of roughly 0.45 to 1 ug RNA was performed with random hexamers. Amplification of TCR beta CDR3 by immunoSEQ multiplex PCR spanned 54 Vbeta and 13 Jbeta. TCRdb ran MiXCR on the immunoSEQ multiplex PCR reads and lists one entry per CDR3 protein. This sample has about 250,000 distinct CDR3 sequences, with approximately 92% found just once. CDR3 size: 11 residues. Germline V gene sequence: CDR1 MNHNS, CDR2 SASEGT. Between the trimmed V and J ends, which lost 6 bases and 13 bases, there was a span of 15 bases.

Sequencing was performed on CD4+ T cells from PBMCs. V is TRBV6-1 and J is TRBJ1-2; D might be TRBD1 (6 bases). The origin of this receptor is a human donor with multiple sclerosis. CDR3 amino acids: CASSYGGRLTF. Here the CDR3 DNA reads TGTGCCAGCAGCTACGGGGGGCGCCTCACCTTC.